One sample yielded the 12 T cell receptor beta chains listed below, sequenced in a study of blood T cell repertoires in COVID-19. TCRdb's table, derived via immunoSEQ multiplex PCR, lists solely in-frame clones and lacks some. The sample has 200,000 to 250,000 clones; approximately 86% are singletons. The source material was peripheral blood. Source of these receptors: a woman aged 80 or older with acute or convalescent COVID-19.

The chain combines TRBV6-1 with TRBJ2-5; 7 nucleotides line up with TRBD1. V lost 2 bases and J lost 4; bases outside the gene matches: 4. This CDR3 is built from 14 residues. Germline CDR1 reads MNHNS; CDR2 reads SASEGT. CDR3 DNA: TGTGCCAGCAGTGAAAACAGGGGAAGAGAGACCCAGTACTTC. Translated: CASSENRGRETQYF.

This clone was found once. The CDR3 DNA reads TGTGCCTCCCCGAGACAGGGACGGGGCACTGAAGCTTTCTTT. Residues: CASPRQGRGTEAFF. The chain joins TRBV30 to TRBJ1-1, with 7 nucleotides matching TRBD1. V shed 7 bases, J shed 4 bases, and the junction held 12 bases outside the gene matches. The CDR3 spans 14 residues. Germline V gene data show CDR1 as GTSNPN and CDR2 as SVGIG (reference sequence).

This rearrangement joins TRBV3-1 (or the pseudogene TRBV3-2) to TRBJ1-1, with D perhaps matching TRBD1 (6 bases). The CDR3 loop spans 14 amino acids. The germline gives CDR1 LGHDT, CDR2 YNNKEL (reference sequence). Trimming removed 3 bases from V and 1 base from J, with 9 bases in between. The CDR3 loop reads CASSQPGQNTEAFF. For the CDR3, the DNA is TGTGCCAGCAGCCAGCCGGGACAGAACACTGAAGCTTTCTTT.

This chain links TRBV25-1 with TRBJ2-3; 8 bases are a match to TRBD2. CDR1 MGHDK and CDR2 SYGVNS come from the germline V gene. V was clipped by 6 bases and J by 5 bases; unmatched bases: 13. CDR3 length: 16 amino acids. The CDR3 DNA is TGTGCCAGCAGCCCGGCCCGCGGTCTAGCGGGAGATACGCAGTATTTT. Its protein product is CASSPARGLAGDTQYF.

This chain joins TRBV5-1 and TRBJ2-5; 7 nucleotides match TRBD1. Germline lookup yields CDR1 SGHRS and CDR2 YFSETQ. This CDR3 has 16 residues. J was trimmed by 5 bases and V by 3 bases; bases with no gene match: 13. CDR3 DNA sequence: TGCGCCAGCAGCTCCGGACAGGTACTCCAGGTCGAGACCCAGTACTTC. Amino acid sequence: CASSSGQVLQVETQYF.

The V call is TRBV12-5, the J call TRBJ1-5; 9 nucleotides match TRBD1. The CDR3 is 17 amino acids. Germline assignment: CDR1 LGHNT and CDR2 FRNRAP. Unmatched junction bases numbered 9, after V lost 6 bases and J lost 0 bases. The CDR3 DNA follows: TGTGCTAGTGGCTCCCACCGGGACAGGGTTAGCAATCAGCCCCAGCATTTT. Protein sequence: CASGSHRDRVSNQPQHF.

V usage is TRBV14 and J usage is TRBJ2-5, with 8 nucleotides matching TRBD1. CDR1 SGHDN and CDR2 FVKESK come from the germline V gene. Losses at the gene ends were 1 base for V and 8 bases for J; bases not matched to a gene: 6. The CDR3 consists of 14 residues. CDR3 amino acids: CASSQGDRGTTQYF. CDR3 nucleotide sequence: TGTGCCAGCAGCCAAGGCGACAGGGGAACTACCCAGTACTTC.

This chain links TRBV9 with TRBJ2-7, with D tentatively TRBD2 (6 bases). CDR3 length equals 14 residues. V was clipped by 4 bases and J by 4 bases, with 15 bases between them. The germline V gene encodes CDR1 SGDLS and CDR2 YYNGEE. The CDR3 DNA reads TGTGCCAGCAGCCGAGGACCGGGGGAATACGAGCAGTACTTC. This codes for CASSRGPGEYEQYF.

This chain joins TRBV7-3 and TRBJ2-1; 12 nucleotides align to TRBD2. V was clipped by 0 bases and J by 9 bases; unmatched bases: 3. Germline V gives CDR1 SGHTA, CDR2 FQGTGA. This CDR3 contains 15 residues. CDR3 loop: CASSLTTSGGPEQFF. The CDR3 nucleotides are TGTGCCAGCAGCTTAACGACTAGCGGGGGCCCTGAGCAGTTCTTC.

The chain's CDR3 is CASSRTGDRNSPLHF. The CDR3 DNA is TGTGCCAGCAGCCGGACGGGGGACAGGAATTCACCCCTCCACTTT. The chain combines TRBV11-2 with TRBJ1-6; 8 bases agree with TRBD1. This CDR3 is built from 15 residues. Germline CDR1 reads SGHAT; CDR2 reads FQNNGV. Unmatched junction bases numbered 7, after V lost 5 bases and J lost 7 bases.

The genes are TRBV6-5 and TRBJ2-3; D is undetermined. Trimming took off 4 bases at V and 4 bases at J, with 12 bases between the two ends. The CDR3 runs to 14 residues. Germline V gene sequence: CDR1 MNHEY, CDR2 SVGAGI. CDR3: CASSWSQAADTQYF. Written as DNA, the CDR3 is TGTGCCAGCAGTTGGTCCCAGGCAGCAGATACGCAGTATTTT.

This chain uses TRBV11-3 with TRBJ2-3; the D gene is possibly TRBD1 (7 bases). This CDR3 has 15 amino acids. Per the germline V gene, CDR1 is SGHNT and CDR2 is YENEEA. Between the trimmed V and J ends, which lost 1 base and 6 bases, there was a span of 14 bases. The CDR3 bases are TGTGCCAGCAGCTTAGGCCGACAGGGAGGTGATACGCAGTATTTT. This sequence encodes CASSLGRQGGDTQYF.